This T cell receptor (beta chain) emerged from a study of shared clonotypes between healthy human individuals. The table came from immunoSEQ multiplex PCR; TCRdb's copy has only in-frame clones and leaves some out. The sample yields about 2.1 million clones, around 95% seen once. Naive CD8 cells lacked CD45RO and underwent positive selection for CCR7, leaving out terminally differentiated effector memory CD45RA+ cells. This clone has a handful of counts. This clonotype was sampled from a man aged 18 to 35 in good health. Some clones in this sample may be carry-over from other donors' samples. Specimen: naive CD8+ T cells from PBMCs.

The DNA for the CDR3 is TGTGCCAGCAGCAACTGGAACACTGAAGCTTTCTTT. This sequence encodes CASSNWNTEAFF. This chain joins TRBV9 and TRBJ1-1; D gene unclear. The CDR3 consists of 12 residues. Per the germline V gene, CDR1 is SGDLS and CDR2 is YYNGEE. With 4 bases removed from V and 1 base from J, the gap between germline ends came to 5 bases.